The 24 T cell receptor beta chains listed next were all sequenced from one sample in a study of blood T cell repertoires in COVID-19. TCRdb's table, derived via immunoSEQ multiplex PCR, lists solely in-frame clones and lacks some. The data show about 310,000 clones, about nine tenths seen once. The specimen sequenced was PBMCs or T cells enriched from blood (not recorded which). The receptors stem from a woman under 40 who had recovered from COVID-19.

In the case of this clone: Other DNA variants within this sample encode the same CDR3. The genes are TRBV18 and TRBJ1-5; the match to TRBD1 covers 9 bases. The CDR3 runs to 14 residues. CDR1 KGHSH and CDR2 LQKENI come from the germline V gene. The V gene end was trimmed by 6 bases and the J gene end by 7 bases; junction bases not matched to a gene: 7. In DNA form, the CDR3 reads TGTGCCAGCTCCCCGACAGGGGGTGGCCAGCCCCAGCATTTT. Residues: CASSPTGGGQPQHF.

The rearrangement links TRBV7-3 to TRBJ2-1, with a tentative D call TRBD2 (5 bases). The CDR3 consists of 15 residues. Germline CDR1 is SGHTA and CDR2 is FQGTGA. With 5 bases removed from V and 4 bases from J, the gap between germline ends came to 15 bases. The chain's CDR3 is CASSPSRQRYNEQFF. The CDR3, as DNA: TGTGCCAGCAGCCCCTCGAGGCAGCGGTACAATGAGCAGTTCTTC.

The V gene is TRBV29-1, the J gene TRBJ2-3; 7 bases agree with TRBD1. Germline values: CDR1 SQVTM, CDR2 ANQGSEA. The V segment lost 6 bases and the J segment 2 bases; nucleotides outside the gene matches: 20. This CDR3 spans 18 amino acids. The CDR3 is CSVPGTVSSWPPTDTQYF. Here the CDR3 DNA reads TGCAGCGTCCCCGGGACAGTATCTTCCTGGCCTCCCACAGATACGCAGTATTTT.

The chain is built from TRBV5-1 and TRBJ2-7; TRBD1 matches 8 bases. The CDR3 consists of 16 residues. Looked up from germline, CDR1 is SGHRS and CDR2 is YFSETQ. The trim removed 4 bases at V and 3 bases at J, leaving 12 bases unmatched. This chain's CDR3 is CASSQARDRIDYEQYF. CDR3 bases: TGCGCCAGCAGCCAAGCCCGGGACAGGATAGACTACGAGCAGTACTTC.

The chain's CDR3 is CASSEFLNTGELFF. The DNA for the CDR3 is TGTGCCAGCAGCGAATTCCTAAACACCGGGGAGCTGTTTTTT. V gene TRBV9 combines with J gene TRBJ2-2; D not certain. The CDR3 consists of 14 residues. Trimming took off 3 bases at V and 2 bases at J, with 8 bases between the two ends. In germline, CDR1 is SGDLS, CDR2 YYNGEE.

CDR3 sequence: CASSSLTGTNSNQPQHF. The DNA of the CDR3 is TGTGCCAGCAGCTCATTGACAGGGACGAATAGCAATCAGCCCCAGCATTTT. The chain carries TRBV11-2 and TRBJ1-5; 7 positions agree with TRBD1. CDR1 SGHAT and CDR2 FQNNGV come from the germline V gene. The CDR3 is 17 amino acids. V was pared by 4 bases and J by 0 bases, with 9 bases of the junction left unmatched.

The J gene is TRBJ1-1, the V gene TRBV19, with D tentatively TRBD1 (5 bases). The CDR3 is made up of 13 amino acids. Per the germline V gene, CDR1 is LNHDA and CDR2 is SQIVND (reference sequence). Trimming removed 5 bases from V and 5 bases from J, with 12 bases in between. The CDR3 sequence is CASSSQGYTEAFF. The CDR3, as DNA: TGTGCCAGTAGTTCGCAGGGTTATACTGAAGCTTTCTTT.

The chain is built from TRBV11-3 and TRBJ2-1; possibly TRBD2 for D (6 bases). V lost 5 bases, J lost 9 bases, and 26 bases lay in between. The CDR3 has 17 amino acids. Germline values: CDR1 SGHNT, CDR2 YENEEA. The CDR3 nucleotides read TGTGCCAGCAGCCCCCGGCCCCCTCTTAGCGGTTCGGGTGAGCAGTTCTTC. Amino acid sequence: CASSPRPPLSGSGEQFF.

Worth noting for this clone: A junction end diverges from the germline sequence, so it may reflect a read error. In DNA, the CDR3 is TGTGCCAGCTCGCTACCGGGACTAGCGGGAGTTCGGATCTTC. This encodes CASSLPGLAGVRIF. The chain combines TRBV28 with TRBJ2-1, with 14 bases that match TRBD2. The CDR3 is made up of 14 amino acids. Germline CDR1 and CDR2: MDHEN and SYDVKM.

J is TRBJ2-3 and V is TRBV7-2, with D possibly TRBD1 on 6 matching bases. This CDR3 spans 16 amino acids. The germline V gene has CDR1 SGHTA and CDR2 FQGNSA. Trimming took off 5 bases at V and 3 bases at J, with 18 bases between the two ends. DNA of the CDR3: TGTGCCAGCAGCCCAACAAAGACAGGCCCTACAGATACGCAGTATTTT. Translating gives CASSPTKTGPTDTQYF.

This chain uses TRBV6-5 with TRBJ1-4; 7 bases are a match to TRBD1. Looked up from germline, CDR1 is MNHEY and CDR2 is SVGAGI. V trimming: 6 bases; J trimming: 16 bases; junction bases outside the gene matches: 8. The CDR3 runs to 11 residues. The CDR3 loop reads CASRIQGRTFF. The CDR3 DNA reads TGTGCCAGCAGGATACAGGGGAGAACGTTTTTT.

V and J are TRBV19 and TRBJ2-3; D unclear. The CDR3 contains 15 residues. Germline assignment: CDR1 LNHDA and CDR2 SQIVND (reference sequence). The ends were cut back, 5 bases at V and 5 bases at J, with 17 bases in the middle. The CDR3 spells CASSALWSSQDTQYF. For the CDR3, the DNA is TGTGCCAGTAGTGCCCTCTGGAGCAGCCAAGATACGCAGTATTTT.

V usage is TRBV6-2 or TRBV6-3 and J usage is TRBJ2-1; the D gene is possibly TRBD2 (5 bases). V lost 2 bases and J lost 0, with 8 bases in between. In germline, CDR1 is MNHEY, CDR2 SVGEGT. The CDR3 sequence is 15 residues long. CDR3 protein: CASSYEGLSYNEQFF. Here the CDR3 DNA reads TGTGCCAGCAGTTACGAGGGTCTCTCCTACAATGAGCAGTTCTTC.

The chain carries TRBV9 and TRBJ2-1; 11 nucleotides line up with TRBD2. The CDR3 loop spans 19 amino acids. The junction had 14 bases not matched to a gene; V was cut back by 0 bases and J by 6 bases. The V gene's germline CDR1 is SGDLS and CDR2 YYNGEE. As DNA, the CDR3 is TGTGCCAGCAGCGTAGAGGTAGCGGGAGGGCCTTATTCCCTCAATGAGCAGTTCTTC. Its protein product is CASSVEVAGGPYSLNEQFF.

The rearrangement uses TRBV6-5 and TRBJ2-1; D ambiguous. Per germline, CDR1 MNHEY and CDR2 SVGAGI. V dropped 0 bases and J dropped 3 bases, with 3 bases sitting between them. CDR3 length: 13 residues. CDR3 coding DNA: TGTGCCAGCAGTTACTCCGTCTACAATGAGCAGTTCTTC. This encodes CASSYSVYNEQFF.

This rearrangement joins TRBV28 to TRBJ1-5; no reliable D call. The CDR3 covers 14 residues. Looked up from germline, CDR1 is MDHEN and CDR2 is SYDVKM. Trimming left V 1 base short and J 0 bases short, with 4 bases between. CDR3 sequence: CASSLLYSNQPQHF. The CDR3 DNA reads as TGTGCCAGCAGTTTATTATATAGCAATCAGCCCCAGCATTTT.

This chain joins TRBV4-3 and TRBJ2-5; 8 bases map to TRBD2. CDR3 length equals 17 residues. V shed 1 base, J shed 4 bases, and the junction held 11 bases outside the gene matches. Germline CDR1 and CDR2: LGHNA and YSLEER. Here the CDR3 DNA reads TGCGCCAGCAGCCAAGCATCGCGACTAGCGTCACCAGAGACCCAGTACTTC. This gives the protein CASSQASRLASPETQYF.

The J gene is TRBJ1-1, the V gene TRBV18; 7 bases agree with TRBD1. J was trimmed by 1 base and V by 6 bases; bases with no gene match: 11. The CDR3 consists of 16 residues. Germline V gives CDR1 KGHSH, CDR2 LQKENI. The CDR3 is CASSDYRGLTNTEAFF. In nucleotides, the CDR3 is TGTGCCAGCTCCGACTACAGGGGCCTTACGAACACTGAAGCTTTCTTT. The full variable domain, in which reference TRBV18 and TRBJ1-1 provide the parts outside the CDR3, is NAGVMQNPRHLVRRRGQEARLRCSPMKGHSHVYWYRQLPEEGLKFMVYLQKENIIDESGMPKERFSAEFPKEGPSILRIQQVVRGDSAAYFCASSDYRGLTNTEAFFGQGTRLTVV.

Here the CDR3 DNA reads TGTGCCAGCAGTTTGTGGACAGGGGGCGTCCCCCGGAACACTGAAGCTTTCTTT. Translation gives CASSLWTGGVPRNTEAFF. The chain employs TRBV28 and TRBJ1-1, with 11 bases lining up with TRBD1. With 3 bases clipped from V and 1 base from J, the junction kept 10 bases outside the gene matches. Germline CDR1 MDHEN, CDR2 SYDVKM. The CDR3 loop spans 18 amino acids.

V is TRBV2 and J is TRBJ1-2, with TRBD1 matching 8 bases. The germline CDR1 and CDR2 sequences are SNHLY and FYNNEI. J gave up 4 bases and V 4 bases, and 5 bases lay outside the gene matches. This CDR3 is 14 amino acids long. DNA for the CDR3: TGTGCCAGCAGTGGCAGGGGGCTTGGCTATGGCTACACCTTC. Amino acid sequence: CASSGRGLGYGYTF.

This clone was seen once. The rearrangement joins TRBV19 to TRBJ1-1; no clear D gene. The CDR3 totals 15 residues. The ends were cut back, 3 bases at V and 0 bases at J, with 11 bases in the middle. Looked up from germline, CDR1 is LNHDA and CDR2 is SQIVND (reference sequence). CDR3 nucleotides: TGTGCCAGTAGTATCGAGGCTAGCTTGAACACTGAAGCTTTCTTT. Amino acid sequence: CASSIEASLNTEAFF.

The V call is TRBV27, the J call TRBJ2-5; no firm D call. This CDR3 is 16 amino acids long. V lost 1 base to trimming and J lost 1 base, with 13 bases between them. Germline CDR1 MNHEY, CDR2 SMNVEV (reference sequence). CDR3 loop: CASSLYWATPQETQYF. The CDR3 nucleotides read TGTGCCAGCAGTTTATATTGGGCAACACCCCAAGAGACCCAGTACTTC.

V is TRBV18 and J is TRBJ2-5; possible D gene TRBD1, 5 bases. The CDR3 runs 14 residues. The germline V and J ends were trimmed by 4 bases and 1 base, with 10 bases remaining between them. Germline assignment: CDR1 KGHSH and CDR2 LQKENI. CDR3 region: CASSRQNIQETQYF. In nucleotides, the CDR3 is TGTGCCAGCTCACGACAGAACATCCAAGAGACCCAGTACTTC.

The chain employs TRBV18 and TRBJ2-5; possibly TRBD2 for D (6 bases). The germline V and J ends were trimmed by 0 bases and 1 base, with 12 bases remaining between them. This CDR3 region has 16 residues. Germline lookup yields CDR1 KGHSH and CDR2 LQKENI. In DNA form, the CDR3 reads TGTGCCAGCTCACCACCAGCGGGCCGTCCCCAAGAGACCCAGTACTTC. This gives the protein CASSPPAGRPQETQYF.